The 7 T cell receptor beta chains in this list originate from one sample, sequenced in a study of CD8+ T cells in alopecia areata. Treatment described: oral pan-JAK inhibitor, 5-10 mg twice daily. In each case, RNA was isolated and then reverse transcribed into cDNA as the sequencing template. Sequencing used immunoSEQ multiplex PCR; TCRdb keeps in-frame clones, though not all of them. Among 120,000 to 150,000 clones listed, roughly 86% were seen once. The source was CD8+ T cells sorted from blood, collected at week 4, from a patient treated with tofacitinib. These receptors were obtained from a human donor with alopecia areata.

The rearrangement joins TRBV6-5 to TRBJ2-3, with no clear D. This CDR3 has 14 residues. V gave up 3 bases and J gave up 2 bases, with 9 bases separating them. Germline V gives CDR1 MNHEY, CDR2 SVGAGI. CDR3 sequence reads: CASSYATDTDTQYF. As DNA, the CDR3 is TGTGCCAGCAGTTATGCGACGGACACAGATACGCAGTATTTT.

J is TRBJ1-1 and V is TRBV5-4; 9 positions match TRBD1. Trimming at V came to 2 bases and at J to 3 bases, leaving 2 bases not matched to a gene. The germline CDR1 and CDR2 sequences are SGHNT and YYREEE (reference sequence). This CDR3 is 14 amino acids long. The CDR3 sequence: CASSFRTGDTEAFF. The CDR3 nucleotides read TGTGCCAGCAGCTTTAGGACAGGGGACACTGAAGCTTTCTTT.

The J gene is TRBJ1-5, the V gene TRBV10-3; possibly TRBD1 for D (5 bases). With 2 bases removed from V and 11 bases from J, the gap between germline ends came to 16 bases. The CDR3 length is 14 residues. Germline CDR1 ENHRY, CDR2 SYGVKD. The CDR3 DNA reads as TGTGCCATCAGTGAGATCGGGACGGATTTGACCCAGCATTTT. Translation gives CAISEIGTDLTQHF.

This rearrangement joins TRBV7-2 to TRBJ2-5; TRBD1 agrees at 8 bases. J gave up 10 bases and V 2 bases, and 15 bases lay outside the gene matches. CDR1 and CDR2 from the germline V gene are SGHTA and FQGNSA. The CDR3 runs 16 residues. The CDR3 loop is CASSLPRDRIAWGQYF. The CDR3 coding sequence is TGTGCCAGCAGCTTACCGCGGGACAGGATTGCATGGGGCCAGTACTTC.

The chain is built from TRBV10-2 and TRBJ2-7; 9 positions agree with TRBD1. CDR3 length: 14 residues. The trim removed 6 bases at V and 2 bases at J, leaving 5 bases unmatched. Looked up from germline, CDR1 is WSHSY and CDR2 is SAAADI. The CDR3 bases are TGCGCCAGCAGCGAGGGACAGGGAGCCTACGAGCAGTACTTC. The encoded protein is CASSEGQGAYEQYF.

This chain uses TRBV5-6 with TRBJ1-5; D is perhaps TRBD1 (5 bases). Germline CDR1 is SGHDT and CDR2 is YYEEEE. The CDR3 spans 16 residues. The V and J ends lost 3 bases and 0 bases respectively, with 13 bases between them. The CDR3 sequence is CASSSREGDSNQPQHF. CDR3 nucleotide sequence: TGTGCCAGCAGCTCCAGAGAAGGGGATAGCAATCAGCCCCAGCATTTT.

V is TRBV19 and J is TRBJ2-1, with 12 nucleotides matching TRBD2. Germline V gene sequence: CDR1 LNHDA, CDR2 SQIVND (reference sequence). Unmatched junction bases numbered 11, after V lost 10 bases and J lost 1 base. The CDR3 has 17 residues. The CDR3 loop is CATGIRLAGDSYNEQFF. The CDR3 coding sequence is TGTGCCACGGGAATTCGACTAGCGGGAGATTCCTACAATGAGCAGTTCTTC.